The text below deals with one TCR beta chain. What it recognizes is unknown. The data were obtained in a study of OX40 agonist ivuxolimab in advanced cancers. Whole-study results and caveats: Also showing low normalized T-cell clonal expansion were some of the nonresponders. More expanded clones were found, on average, in CD8+ than in CD4+ T cells. The study observed clonal expansion of CD4+ and CD8+ blood T cells by week 6 at 0.1 to 3.0 mg/kg.

CDR1 is MDHEN, CDR2 SYDVKM, per germline. The CDR3 runs 15 residues. Trimming shortened V by 7 bases and J by 2 bases, and 17 bases separated the two germline ends. TCRdb keeps only in-frame clones here, not all; method: immunoSEQ multiplex PCR. Here the sample spans around 150,000 clones, approximately 94% being singletons. Specimen: CD4+ or CD8+ T cells sorted from blood, collected in a trial of the OX40 agonist ivuxolimab. The gene calls are TRBV28 and TRBJ1-1, with D tentatively TRBD1 (5 bases). The receptor was isolated from an adult with an advanced solid tumor such as melanoma, head and neck, liver or kidney cancer. The chain's CDR3 is CASTPGGTRNTEAFF. The CDR3 DNA reads as TGTGCCAGCACCCCCGGGGGGACTCGAAACACTGAAGCTTTCTTT.